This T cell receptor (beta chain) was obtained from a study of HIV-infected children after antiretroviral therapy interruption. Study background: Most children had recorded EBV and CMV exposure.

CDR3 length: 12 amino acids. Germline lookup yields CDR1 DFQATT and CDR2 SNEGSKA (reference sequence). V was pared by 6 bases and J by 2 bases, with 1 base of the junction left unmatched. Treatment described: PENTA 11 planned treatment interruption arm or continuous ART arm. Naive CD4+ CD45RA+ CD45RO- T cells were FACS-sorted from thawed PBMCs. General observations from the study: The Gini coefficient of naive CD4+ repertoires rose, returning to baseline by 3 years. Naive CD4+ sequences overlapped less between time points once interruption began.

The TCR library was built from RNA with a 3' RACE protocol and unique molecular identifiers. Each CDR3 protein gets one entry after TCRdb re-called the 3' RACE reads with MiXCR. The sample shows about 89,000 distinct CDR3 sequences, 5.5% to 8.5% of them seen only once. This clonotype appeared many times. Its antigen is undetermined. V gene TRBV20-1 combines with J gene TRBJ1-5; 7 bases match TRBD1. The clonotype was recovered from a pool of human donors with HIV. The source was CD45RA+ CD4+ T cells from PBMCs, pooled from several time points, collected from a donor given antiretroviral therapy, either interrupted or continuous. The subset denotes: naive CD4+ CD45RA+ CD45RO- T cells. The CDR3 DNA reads TGCAGTGCCGGACAGGGCAATCAGCCCCAGCATTTT. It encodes CSAGQGNQPQHF.